This T cell receptor beta chain originates from a study of T cell repertoires in cytomegalovirus infection. Looking at the study overall: Indications of both CMV infection and matching HLA type were provided by public TCR beta signatures. Overall study findings and caveats: Within the response measured ex vivo, HLA-C-restricted CMV-specific TCR beta clonotypes were dominant. Of the TCR beta families, the public ones yielded a cumulative frequency that identified carriers of CMV plus the relevant HLA.

Comments on this clonotype: Its target is unknown.

From the reads, TCRdb called clonotypes with MiXCR, one entry per CDR3 protein. The sample yields about 530,000 distinct CDR3 sequences, around 27% seen once. The specimen sequenced was PBMCs. The TCR sequence derives from a human donor in good health (CMV status not recorded). Some clones in this sample may be carry-over from other donors' samples.

CDR3 region: CASTPSGIAGVGEQFF. The DNA for the CDR3 is TGTGCCAGCACTCCCTCAGGGATAGCGGGAGTTGGTGAGCAGTTCTTC. The V and J genes are TRBV12-3 or TRBV12-4 and TRBJ2-1; 9 positions match TRBD2. The CDR3 has 16 residues. The V segment lost 7 bases and the J segment 9 bases; nucleotides outside the gene matches: 16.